This record concerns one T cell receptor beta chain sequence. The V gene end was trimmed by 5 bases and the J gene end by 3 bases; junction bases not matched to a gene: 5. CDR3 length: 14 amino acids. Germline CDR1 is SGHTA and CDR2 is FQGTGA. These data originate in a study of CD8 T cells in Susac syndrome. Sequencing targeted TCR beta in T cells from blood (CD8+ and CD4+). It was negative isolation that provided the CD8+ and CD4+ T cells, whereas TEMRA cells were enriched by FACS. After extraction with the RNeasy kit, about 0.45 to 1 ug of the RNA was reverse transcribed using random hexamers. MiXCR, run by TCRdb on the immunoSEQ multiplex PCR reads, gives a single entry per CDR3 protein. The sample lists 250,000 or so distinct CDR3 sequences, approximately 92% occurring once.

The sequence was obtained from a human donor with multiple sclerosis. The genes are TRBV7-3 and TRBJ2-3, with TRBD2 identical over 7 bases. Sample: CD4+ T cells from PBMCs. The CDR3 DNA reads as TGTGCCAGCAGCCCTGGGCGGGAGACAGATACGCAGTATTTT. It is translated as CASSPGRETDTQYF.